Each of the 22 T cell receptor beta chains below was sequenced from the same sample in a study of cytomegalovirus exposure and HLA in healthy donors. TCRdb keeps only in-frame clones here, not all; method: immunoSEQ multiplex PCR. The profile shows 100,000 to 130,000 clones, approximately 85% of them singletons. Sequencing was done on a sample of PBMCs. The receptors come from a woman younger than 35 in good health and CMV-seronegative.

The CDR3 nucleotides are TGTGCCTGGAGTCGGGTGTTAGCGGGAAGCACAGATACGCAGTATTTT. This sequence encodes CAWSRVLAGSTDTQYF. The chain couples TRBV30 to TRBJ2-3; 8 bases fit TRBD2. The junction had 7 bases not matched to a gene; V was cut back by 2 bases and J by 0 bases. The CDR3 has 16 residues. Germline V gene data show CDR1 as GTSNPN and CDR2 as SVGIG (reference sequence).

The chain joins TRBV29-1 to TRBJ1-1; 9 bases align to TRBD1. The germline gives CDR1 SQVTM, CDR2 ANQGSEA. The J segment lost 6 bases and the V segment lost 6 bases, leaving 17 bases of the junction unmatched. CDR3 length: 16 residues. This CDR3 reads CSVNEPGTGSYAEAFF. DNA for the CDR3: TGCAGCGTCAACGAGCCCGGGACAGGGAGTTACGCTGAAGCTTTCTTT. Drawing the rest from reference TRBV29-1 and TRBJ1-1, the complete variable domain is SAVISQKPSRDICQRGTSLTIQCQVDSQVTMMFWYRQQPGQSLTLIATANQGSEATYESGFVIDKFPISRPNLTFSTLTVSNMSPEDSSIYLCSVNEPGTGSYAEAFFGQGTRLTVV.

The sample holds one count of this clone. In DNA form, the CDR3 reads TGTGCCAGCAGCCCGGCAGGACAGGGGGCCTCCTACGAGCAGTACTTC. Translating gives CASSPAGQGASYEQYF. The chain joins TRBV7-9 to TRBJ2-7; 11 bases align to TRBD1. The CDR3 is made up of 16 amino acids. The V gene end was trimmed by 5 bases and the J gene end by 0 bases; junction bases not matched to a gene: 6. CDR1 is SEHNR, CDR2 FQNEAQ, per germline (reference sequence).

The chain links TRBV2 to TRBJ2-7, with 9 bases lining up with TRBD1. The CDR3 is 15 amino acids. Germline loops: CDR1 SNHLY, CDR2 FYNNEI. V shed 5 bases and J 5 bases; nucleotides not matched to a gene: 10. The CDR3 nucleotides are TGTGCCAGCAGTCCCCAGGGGACAGGGATCCACGAGCAGTACTTC. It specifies CASSPQGTGIHEQYF. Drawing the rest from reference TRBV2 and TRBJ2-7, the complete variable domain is EPEVTQTPSHQVTQMGQEVILRCVPISNHLYFYWYRQILGQKVEFLVSFYNNEISEKSEIFDDQFSVERPDGSNFTLKIRSTKLEDSAMYFCASSPQGTGIHEQYFGPGTRLTVT.

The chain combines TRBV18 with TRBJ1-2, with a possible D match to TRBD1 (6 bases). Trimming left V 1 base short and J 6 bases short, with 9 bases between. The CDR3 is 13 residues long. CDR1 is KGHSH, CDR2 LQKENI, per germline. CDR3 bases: TGTGCCAGCTCACCACAGGGGGTGGATGGCTACACCTTC. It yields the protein CASSPQGVDGYTF.

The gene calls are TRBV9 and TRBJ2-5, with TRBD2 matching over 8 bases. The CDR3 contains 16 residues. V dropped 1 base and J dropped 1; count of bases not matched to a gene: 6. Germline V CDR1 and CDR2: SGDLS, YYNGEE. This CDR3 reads CASSVWAGGPQETQYF. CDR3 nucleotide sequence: TGTGCCAGCAGCGTATGGGCGGGGGGACCCCAAGAGACCCAGTACTTC.

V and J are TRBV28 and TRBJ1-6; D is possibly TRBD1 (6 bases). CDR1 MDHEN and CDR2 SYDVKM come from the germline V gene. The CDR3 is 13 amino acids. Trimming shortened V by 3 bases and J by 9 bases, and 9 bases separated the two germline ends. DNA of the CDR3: TGTGCCAGCAGTTTCCAGGGGCTTTCACCCCTCCACTTT. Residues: CASSFQGLSPLHF.

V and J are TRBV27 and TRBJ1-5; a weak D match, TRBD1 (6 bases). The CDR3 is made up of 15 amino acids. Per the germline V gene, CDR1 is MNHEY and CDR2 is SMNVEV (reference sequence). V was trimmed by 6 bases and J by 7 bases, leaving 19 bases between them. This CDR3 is CASRGSSGEGQPQHF. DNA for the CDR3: TGTGCCAGCAGGGGTTCTTCAGGGGAAGGCCAGCCCCAGCATTTT.

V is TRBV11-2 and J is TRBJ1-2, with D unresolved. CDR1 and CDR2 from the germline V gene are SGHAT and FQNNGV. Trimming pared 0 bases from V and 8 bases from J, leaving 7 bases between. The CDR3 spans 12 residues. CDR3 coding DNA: TGTGCCAGCAGCTTAGACGGGGTAGGCTACACCTTC. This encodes CASSLDGVGYTF. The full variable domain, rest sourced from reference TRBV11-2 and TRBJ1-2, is EAGVAQSPRYKIIEKRQSVAFWCNPISGHATLYWYQQILGQGPKLLIQFQNNGVVDDSQLPKDRFSAERLKGVDSTLKIQPAKLEDSAVYLCASSLDGVGYTFGSGTRLTVV.

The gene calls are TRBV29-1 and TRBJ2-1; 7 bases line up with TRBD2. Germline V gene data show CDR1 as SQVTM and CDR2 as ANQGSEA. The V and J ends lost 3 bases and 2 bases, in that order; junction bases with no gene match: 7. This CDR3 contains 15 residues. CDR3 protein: CSVEGGTETYNEQFF. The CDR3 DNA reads TGCAGCGTTGAGGGAGGGACGGAGACCTACAATGAGCAGTTCTTC.

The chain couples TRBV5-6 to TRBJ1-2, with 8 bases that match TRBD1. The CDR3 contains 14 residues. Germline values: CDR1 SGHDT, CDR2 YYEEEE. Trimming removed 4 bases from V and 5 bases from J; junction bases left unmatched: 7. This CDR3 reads CASSPRTGWYGYTF. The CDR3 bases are TGTGCCAGCAGCCCGCGGACAGGGTGGTATGGCTACACCTTC.

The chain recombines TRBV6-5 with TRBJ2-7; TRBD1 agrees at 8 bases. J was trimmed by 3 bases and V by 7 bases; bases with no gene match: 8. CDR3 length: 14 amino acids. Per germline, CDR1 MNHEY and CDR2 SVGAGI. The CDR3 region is CASKTGTGLYEQYF. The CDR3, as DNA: TGTGCCAGCAAGACCGGGACAGGTCTCTACGAGCAGTACTTC.

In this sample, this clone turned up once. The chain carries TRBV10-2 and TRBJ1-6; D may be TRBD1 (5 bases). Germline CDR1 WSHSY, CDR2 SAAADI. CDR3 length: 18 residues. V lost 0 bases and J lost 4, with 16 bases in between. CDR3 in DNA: TGCGCCAGCAGTGAGTCGACAGTACCTACTGCTTATAATTCACCCCTCCACTTT. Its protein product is CASSESTVPTAYNSPLHF.

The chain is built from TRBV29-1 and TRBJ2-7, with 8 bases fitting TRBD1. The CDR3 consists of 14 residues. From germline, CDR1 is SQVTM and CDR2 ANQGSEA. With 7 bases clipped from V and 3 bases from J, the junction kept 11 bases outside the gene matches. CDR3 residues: CSAMDRESRYEQYF. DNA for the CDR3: TGCAGCGCCATGGACAGGGAGAGTCGCTACGAGCAGTACTTC.

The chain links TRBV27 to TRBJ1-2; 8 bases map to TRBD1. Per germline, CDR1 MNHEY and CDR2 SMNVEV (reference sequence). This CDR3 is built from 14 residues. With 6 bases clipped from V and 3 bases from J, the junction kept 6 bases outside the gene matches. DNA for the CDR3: TGTGCCAGCAGACTCCAACAGGGGGACTATGGCTACACCTTC. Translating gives CASRLQQGDYGYTF.

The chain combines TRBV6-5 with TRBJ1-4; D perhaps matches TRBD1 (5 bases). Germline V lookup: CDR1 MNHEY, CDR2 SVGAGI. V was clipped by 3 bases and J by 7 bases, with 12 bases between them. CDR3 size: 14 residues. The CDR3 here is CASSYADTGEKLFF. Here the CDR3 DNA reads TGTGCCAGCAGTTATGCGGACACCGGTGAAAAACTGTTTTTT.

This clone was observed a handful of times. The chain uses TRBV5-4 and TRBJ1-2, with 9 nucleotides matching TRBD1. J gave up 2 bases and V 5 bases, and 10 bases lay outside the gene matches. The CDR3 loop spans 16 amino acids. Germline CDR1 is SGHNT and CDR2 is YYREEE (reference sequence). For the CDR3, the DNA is TGTGCCAGCAGTTCCCCGGGACAGGGAAACAACTATGGCTACACCTTC. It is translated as CASSSPGQGNNYGYTF.

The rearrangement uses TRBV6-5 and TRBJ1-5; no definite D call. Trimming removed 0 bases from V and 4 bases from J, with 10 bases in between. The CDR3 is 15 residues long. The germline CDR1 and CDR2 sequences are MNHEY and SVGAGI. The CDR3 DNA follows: TGTGCCAGCAGTTACTCGGGCAGCCTGAATCAGCCCCAGCATTTT. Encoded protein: CASSYSGSLNQPQHF.

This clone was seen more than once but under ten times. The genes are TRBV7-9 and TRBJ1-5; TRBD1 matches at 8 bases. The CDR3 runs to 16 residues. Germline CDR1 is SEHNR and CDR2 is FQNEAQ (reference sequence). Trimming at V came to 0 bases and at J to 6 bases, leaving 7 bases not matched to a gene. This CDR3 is CASSLAVGQGGQPQHF. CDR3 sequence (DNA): TGTGCCAGCAGCTTAGCGGTAGGACAGGGTGGTCAGCCCCAGCATTTT.

The CDR3 bases are TGTGCCAGCTTCGATGGGGGCTCCCTGGATACGCAGTATTTT. Amino acids: CASFDGGSLDTQYF. The rearrangement links TRBV5-4 to TRBJ2-3, with D possibly TRBD1 on 6 matching bases. Looked up from germline, CDR1 is SGHNT and CDR2 is YYREEE (reference sequence). The V end lost 7 bases, the J end lost 6 bases, and 18 bases lay between the germline ends. This CDR3 has 14 amino acids.

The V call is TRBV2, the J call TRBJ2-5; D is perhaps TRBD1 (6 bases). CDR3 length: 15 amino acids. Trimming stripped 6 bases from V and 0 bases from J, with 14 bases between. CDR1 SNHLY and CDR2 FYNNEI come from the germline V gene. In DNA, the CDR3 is TGTGCCAGCAGGTCCAGGACAGTAAACCAAGAGACCCAGTACTTC. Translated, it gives CASRSRTVNQETQYF. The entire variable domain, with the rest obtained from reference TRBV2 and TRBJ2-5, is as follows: EPEVTQTPSHQVTQMGQEVILRCVPISNHLYFYWYRQILGQKVEFLVSFYNNEISEKSEIFDDQFSVERPDGSNFTLKIRSTKLEDSAMYFCASRSRTVNQETQYFGPGTRLLVL.

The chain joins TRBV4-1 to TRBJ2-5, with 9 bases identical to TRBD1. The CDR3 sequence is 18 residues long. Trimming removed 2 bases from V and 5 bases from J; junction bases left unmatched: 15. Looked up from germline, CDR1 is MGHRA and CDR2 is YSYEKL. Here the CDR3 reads CASSQIDQTGGPLETQYF. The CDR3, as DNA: TGCGCCAGCAGCCAAATAGACCAGACAGGGGGTCCCCTGGAGACCCAGTACTTC.